Listed here are 3 T cell receptor beta chains from one sample, sequenced in a study of T cells in Graves' hyperthyroidism and ophthalmopathy. Amplified TCR beta CDR3 regions came from RNA transcripts. An initial round of RT-PCR targeting the TCR CDR3 relied on the HTBI primer set. TCRdb passed the multiplex PCR reads through MiXCR, listing each CDR3 protein once. The sample lists around 600,000 distinct CDR3 sequences, about 14% seen once, with about 12% in the top ten. Sequenced material: blood. The source is a woman aged 50 to 65 with Graves' ophthalmopathy.

Of note for this clonotype: Since a much larger clone is just one base distant, this may be a read error. This chain joins TRBV7-3 and TRBJ1-2; possible D gene TRBD1, 5 bases. This CDR3 has 14 residues. V was trimmed by 5 bases and J by 9 bases, leaving 19 bases between them. CDR1 is SGHTA, CDR2 FQGTGA, per germline. CDR3 loop: CASSKWGGSYSYTF. In DNA, the CDR3 is TGTGCCAGCAGCAAATGGGGGGGATCTTATAGCTACACCTTC.

This clonotype was detected only a few times. The gene calls are TRBV6-1 and TRBJ1-1; the D is unclear. The CDR3 loop spans 15 amino acids. With 1 base removed from V and 0 bases from J, the gap between germline ends came to 9 bases. Germline V gene sequence: CDR1 MNHNS, CDR2 SASEGT. CDR3 nucleotides: TGTGCCAGCAGTGAAGTGAGACCTGTGAACACTGAAGCTTTCTTT. Translating it yields CASSEVRPVNTEAFF.

The J gene is TRBJ1-3, the V gene TRBV12-3 or TRBV12-4; 8 nucleotides line up with TRBD1. The CDR3 consists of 14 residues. V trimming: 5 bases; J trimming: 3 bases; junction bases outside the gene matches: 3. Here the CDR3 DNA reads TGTGCCAGCAGTGACAGGGGAGGTGGAAACACCATATATTTT. Translated, it gives CASSDRGGGNTIYF.